This TCR beta chain was captured in a study of blood T cell repertoires in COVID-19. Data came from immunoSEQ multiplex PCR; TCRdb stores just in-frame clones and leaves some out. This sample has almost 300,000 clones, with about 88% found just once. Germline assignment: CDR1 LGHNA and CDR2 YSLEER. This CDR3 has 15 amino acids. V was clipped by 3 bases and J by 4 bases, with 15 bases between them. This clonotype was sampled from a man between 65 and 79 years old with acute or convalescent COVID-19. Sequenced material: peripheral blood. This chain connects TRBV4-3 to TRBJ1-2; a weak D match, TRBD1 (6 bases). Here the CDR3 reads CASSQAQDSPYGYTF. Written as DNA, the CDR3 is TGCGCCAGCAGCCAGGCCCAGGACAGCCCCTATGGCTACACCTTC.